A selection of T cell receptor beta chains follows, all from one sample in a study of beta chain features in type 1 diabetes. The repertoire was sequenced with immunoSEQ multiplex PCR; TCRdb's copy has only in-frame clones and lacks some. The sample lists roughly 250,000 clones; around 68% were seen once. Sequencing was done on a sample of naive CD4+ T cells from blood. The source is a man aged 25-45 years in good health. Each CDR3 is given with its conserved first and last residue. The D gene is left open where the match is weak. Not all rows give a size; the values are once, few, many and, for expanded clones, a class.

j_call clone_size v_call d_call cdr3_length cdr3_nt cdr3_aa
TRBJ2-5 - TRBV30 - 15 TGTGCCTGGAGTGTTCAATCCGGGGGGCTTGAGACCCAGTACTTC CAWSVQSGGLETQYF
TRBJ2-7 few TRBV29-1 - 11 TGCAGCGCCCGACAGAGGGACGAAGAGGCCTTC CSARQRDEEAF
TRBJ1-5 - TRBV30 TRBD1 14 TGTGCCTGGAAGCCGGGACAGAGCAATCAGCCCCAGCATTTT CAWKPGQSNQPQHF
TRBJ2-1 few TRBV9 - 13 TGTGCCAGCAGCGTAGAGGACGACAATGAGCAGTTCTTC CASSVEDDNEQFF
TRBJ2-5 - TRBV2 - 13 TGTGCCAGCAGCGCAGGGTCCCAAGAGACCCAGTACTTC CASSAGSQETQYF
TRBJ2-7 - TRBV13 TRBD2 16 TGTGCCAGCAGCTCTTACATGGGACTAGCGGGGTACGAGCAGTACTTC CASSSYMGLAGYEQYF
TRBJ2-7 - TRBV30 - 15 TGTGCCTGGAGTGTACCGGTGGGCCTTCGCTACGAGCAGTACTTC CAWSVPVGLRYEQYF
TRBJ2-5 few TRBV25-1 - 13 TGTGCCAGCAGTGTCCAGCCCGAGGCGACCCAGTACTTC CASSVQPEATQYF
TRBJ2-1 - TRBV7-2 TRBD2 14 TGTGCCAGCACCCAGCGGGAGGGGTACAATGAGCAGTTCTTC CASTQREGYNEQFF
TRBJ2-7 - TRBV7-2 - 13 TGTGCCAGCAGCTTACGCTCAAACTACGAGCAGTACTTC CASSLRSNYEQYF
TRBJ2-7 - TRBV28 TRBD1 16 TGTGCCAGCAGTCCCATCGGGACAGATCCTTCCTACGAGCAGTACTTC CASSPIGTDPSYEQYF
TRBJ2-1 - TRBV7-2 - 14 TGTGCCAGCAGGACTGGGTTTTCCTACAATGAGCAGTTCTTC CASRTGFSYNEQFF
TRBJ2-3 - TRBV10-3 - 14 TGTGCCATCAAGGCCCCGGAGGGCACAGATACGCAGTATTTT CAIKAPEGTDTQYF
TRBJ1-1 - TRBV30 - 18 TGTGCCTGGAGTGTACGGGGAGCGGGGGGCCCCATGAACACTGAAGCTTTCTTT CAWSVRGAGGPMNTEAFF
TRBJ2-5 - TRBV29-1 - 12 TGCAGCGTCCTAGGGAAGCAAGAGACCCAGTACTTC CSVLGKQETQYF
TRBJ2-5 few TRBV25-1 - 14 TGTGCCAGCAGTGAATCGGTGGATCGTGCGACCCAGTACTTC CASSESVDRATQYF
TRBJ2-3 once TRBV20-1 - 11 TGCAGTGCTAGAATGGGAGATACGCAGTATTTT CSARMGDTQYF
TRBJ1-2 - TRBV15 TRBD1 16 TGTGCCACCAGCAGATTCCAGGGGGCGGAAAACTATGGCTACACCTTC CATSRFQGAENYGYTF
TRBJ2-1 few TRBV30 TRBD2 15 TGTGCCTGGAACGAGGGACTAGCAGGGGACAATGAGCAGTTCTTC CAWNEGLAGDNEQFF
TRBJ2-3 - TRBV29-1 - 13 TGCAGCTTCCGGGACACAAACACAGATACGCAGTATTTT CSFRDTNTDTQYF
TRBJ2-3 - TRBV7-9 - 15 TGTGCCAGCACCACGGACTACACAATCACAGATACGCAGTATTTT CASTTDYTITDTQYF
TRBJ1-2 once TRBV29-1 TRBD1 12 TGCAGCGACTGGACAGGAAACTATGGCTACACCTTC CSDWTGNYGYTF